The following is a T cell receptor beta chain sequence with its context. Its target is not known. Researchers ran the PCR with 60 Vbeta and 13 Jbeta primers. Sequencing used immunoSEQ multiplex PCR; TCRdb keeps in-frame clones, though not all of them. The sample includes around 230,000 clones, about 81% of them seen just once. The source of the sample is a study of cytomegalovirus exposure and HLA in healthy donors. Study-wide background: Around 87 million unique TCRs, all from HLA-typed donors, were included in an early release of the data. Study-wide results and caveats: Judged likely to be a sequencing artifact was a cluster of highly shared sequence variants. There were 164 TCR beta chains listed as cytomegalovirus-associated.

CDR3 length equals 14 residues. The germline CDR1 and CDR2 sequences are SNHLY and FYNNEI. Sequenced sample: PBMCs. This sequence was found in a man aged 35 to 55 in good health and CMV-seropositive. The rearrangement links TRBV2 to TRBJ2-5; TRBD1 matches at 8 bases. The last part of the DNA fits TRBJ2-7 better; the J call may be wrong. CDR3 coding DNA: TGTGCCAGCAGAGTCCGACAGGGGCTGCACGAGCAGTACTTC. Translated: CASRVRQGLHEQYF.